The clone carrying this TCR beta chain was observed a few times. Its antigen is still unknown. Per the germline V gene, CDR1 is KGHSH and CDR2 is LQKENI. The germline V and J ends were trimmed by 0 bases and 7 bases, with 15 bases remaining between them. The CDR3 totals 16 residues. These data are taken from a study of T-cell memory formation after mild COVID-19. Study-wide results and limits: Several responding clones turned up in pre-infection memory, indicating that cross-reactive memory may have taken part. CD4/CD8 balance held among clones contracting day 15 to 85, and later expanders leaned CD4+.

TCRdb re-analysed the 5' RACE reads in MiXCR, keeping a single row per CDR3 protein. Of 200,000 to 300,000 distinct CDR3 sequences detected, 15% to 19% appear once; the ten largest clones hold 2% to 2.5%. The TCR comes from an adult woman who had mild COVID-19 (a few samples of this study predate the infection). Cell type and time point are not known. The V gene is TRBV18, the J gene TRBJ2-2; maybe TRBD2 (6 bases). Sequencing used PBMCs or a T cell subset sorted from them (not recorded which). CDR3 bases: TGTGCCAGCTCACCACCTGGTCTAGCGAAACGCGGGGAGCTGTTTTTT. Its translation: CASSPPGLAKRGELFF.